This T cell receptor (beta chain) was observed in a study of blood T cell repertoires in COVID-19. Trimming cost V 4 bases and J 1 base, with 12 bases left between them. Germline V gene lookup returns CDR1 SNHLY and CDR2 FYNNEI. The CDR3 is 15 amino acids. Original processing notes: Estimation of nucleated cell counts was performed using reference gene primer amplification. The repertoire was sequenced with immunoSEQ multiplex PCR; TCRdb's copy has only in-frame clones and lacks some. D and trimming come from the DNA, and the V and J calls and clone size come from that table. The sample shows approximately 190,000 clones, 82% of them seen only once.

This chain links TRBV2 with TRBJ2-3; unclear D gene. This receptor was taken from a woman aged 55-69 years with COVID-19, enrolled during active disease. The sequenced sample was peripheral blood. Here the CDR3 reads CASSVNIPGTDTQYF. CDR3 in DNA: TGTGCCAGCAGTGTAAACATTCCAGGCACAGATACGCAGTATTTT.